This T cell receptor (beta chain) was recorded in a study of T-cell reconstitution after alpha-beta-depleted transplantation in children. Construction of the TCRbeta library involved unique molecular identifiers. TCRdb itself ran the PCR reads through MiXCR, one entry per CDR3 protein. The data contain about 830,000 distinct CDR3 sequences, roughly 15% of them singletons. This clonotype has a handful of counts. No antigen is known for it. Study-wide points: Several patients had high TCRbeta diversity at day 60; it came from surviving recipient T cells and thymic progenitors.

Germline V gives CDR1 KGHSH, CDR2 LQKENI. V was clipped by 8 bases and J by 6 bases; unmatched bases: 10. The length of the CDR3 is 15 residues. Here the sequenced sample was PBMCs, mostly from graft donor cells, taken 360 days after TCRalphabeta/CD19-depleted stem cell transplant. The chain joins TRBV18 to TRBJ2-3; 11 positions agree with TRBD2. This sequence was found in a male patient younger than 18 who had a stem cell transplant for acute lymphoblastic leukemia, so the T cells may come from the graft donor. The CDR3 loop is CASVQLAGVGDTQYF. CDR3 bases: TGTGCCAGCGTCCAACTAGCGGGAGTGGGCGATACGCAGTATTTT.